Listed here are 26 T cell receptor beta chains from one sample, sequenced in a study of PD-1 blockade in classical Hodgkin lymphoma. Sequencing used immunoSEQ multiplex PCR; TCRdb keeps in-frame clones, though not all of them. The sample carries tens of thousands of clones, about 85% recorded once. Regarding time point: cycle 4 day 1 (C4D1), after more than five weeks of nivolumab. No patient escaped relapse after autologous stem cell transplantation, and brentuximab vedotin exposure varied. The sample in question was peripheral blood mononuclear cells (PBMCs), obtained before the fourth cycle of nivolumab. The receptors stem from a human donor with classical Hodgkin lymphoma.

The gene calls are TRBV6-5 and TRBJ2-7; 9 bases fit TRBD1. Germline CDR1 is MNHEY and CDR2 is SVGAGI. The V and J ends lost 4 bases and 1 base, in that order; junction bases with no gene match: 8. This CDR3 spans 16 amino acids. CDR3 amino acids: CASSSPGTGYSYEQYF. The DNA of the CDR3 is TGTGCCAGCAGTTCACCCGGGACAGGGTATTCCTACGAGCAGTACTTC.

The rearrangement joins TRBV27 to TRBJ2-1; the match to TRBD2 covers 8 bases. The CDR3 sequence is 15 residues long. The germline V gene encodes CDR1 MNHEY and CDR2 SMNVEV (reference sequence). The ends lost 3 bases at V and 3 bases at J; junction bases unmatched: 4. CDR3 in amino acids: CASSLSGGNYNEQFF. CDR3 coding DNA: TGTGCCAGCAGTTTGAGCGGGGGAAACTACAATGAGCAGTTCTTC.

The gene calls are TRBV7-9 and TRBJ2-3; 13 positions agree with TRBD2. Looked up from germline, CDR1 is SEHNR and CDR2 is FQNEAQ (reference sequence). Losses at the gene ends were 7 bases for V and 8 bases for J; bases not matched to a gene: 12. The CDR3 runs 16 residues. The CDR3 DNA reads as TGTGCCAGCACCCTTAGGACTAGCGGGGGAACTGGTACGCAGTATTTT. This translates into CASTLRTSGGTGTQYF.

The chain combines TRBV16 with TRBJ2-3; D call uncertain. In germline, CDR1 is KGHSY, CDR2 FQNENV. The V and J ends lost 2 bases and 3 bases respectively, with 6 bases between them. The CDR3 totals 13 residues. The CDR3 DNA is TGTGCCAGCAGCCAACTCTGGACAGATACGCAGTATTTT. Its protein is CASSQLWTDTQYF.

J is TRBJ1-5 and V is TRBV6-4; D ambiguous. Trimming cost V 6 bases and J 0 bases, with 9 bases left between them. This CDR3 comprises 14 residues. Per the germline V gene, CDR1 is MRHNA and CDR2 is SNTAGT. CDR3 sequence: CASRLKDSNQPQHF. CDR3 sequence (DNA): TGTGCCAGCAGGTTAAAGGATAGCAATCAGCCCCAGCATTTT.

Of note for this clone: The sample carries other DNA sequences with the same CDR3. CDR3 sequence: CASSLGRGNEKLFF. CDR3 sequence (DNA): TGCGCCAGCAGCTTGGGCAGGGGAAACGAAAAACTGTTTTTT. The gene calls are TRBV5-1 and TRBJ1-4; a weak D match, TRBD1 (6 bases). The germline gives CDR1 SGHRS, CDR2 YFSETQ. V lost 0 bases to trimming and J lost 8 bases, with 11 bases between them. The CDR3 has 14 residues.

The CDR3 DNA follows: TGCGCCAGCAGCTTGGGACGGGCCCTCACAGGAAACTATGGCTACACCTTC. It translates to CASSLGRALTGNYGYTF. The V call is TRBV5-1, the J call TRBJ1-2; D perhaps matches TRBD1 (5 bases). This CDR3 comprises 17 residues. Germline assignment: CDR1 SGHRS and CDR2 YFSETQ. Trimming took off 0 bases at V and 2 bases at J, with 17 bases between the two ends.

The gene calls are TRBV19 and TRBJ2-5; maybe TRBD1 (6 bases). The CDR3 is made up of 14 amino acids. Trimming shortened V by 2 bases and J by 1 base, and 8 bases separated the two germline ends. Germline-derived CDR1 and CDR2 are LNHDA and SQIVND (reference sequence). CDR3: CASSIKGGQETQYF. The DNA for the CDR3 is TGTGCCAGTAGTATAAAAGGGGGCCAAGAGACCCAGTACTTC. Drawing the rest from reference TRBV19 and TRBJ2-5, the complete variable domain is DGGITQSPKYLFRKEGQNVTLSCEQNLNHDAMYWYRQDPGQGLRLIYYSQIVNDFQKGDIAEGYSVSREKKESFPLTVTSAQKNPTAFYLCASSIKGGQETQYFGPGTRLLVL.

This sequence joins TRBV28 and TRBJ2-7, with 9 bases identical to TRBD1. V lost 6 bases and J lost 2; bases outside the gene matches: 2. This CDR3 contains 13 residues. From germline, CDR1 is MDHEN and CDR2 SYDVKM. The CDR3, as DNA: TGTGCCAGCAGGGGACAGGGCACCTACGAGCAGTACTTC. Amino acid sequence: CASRGQGTYEQYF. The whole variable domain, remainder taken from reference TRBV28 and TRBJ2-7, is DVKVTQSSRYLVKRTGEKVFLECVQDMDHENMFWYRQDPGLGLRLIYFSYDVKMKEKGDIPEGYSVSREKKERFSLILESASTNQTSMYLCASRGQGTYEQYFGPGTRLTVT.

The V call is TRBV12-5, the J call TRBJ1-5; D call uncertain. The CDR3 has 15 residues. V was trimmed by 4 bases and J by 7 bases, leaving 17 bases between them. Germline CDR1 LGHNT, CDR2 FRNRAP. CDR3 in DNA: TGTGCTAGTGGTTCCCCTGGAACTCTCCGGCAGCCCCAGCATTTT. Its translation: CASGSPGTLRQPQHF. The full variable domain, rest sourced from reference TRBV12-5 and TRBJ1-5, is DARVTQTPRHKVTEMGQEVTMRCQPILGHNTVFWYRQTMMQGLELLAYFRNRAPLDDSGMPKDRFSAEMPDATLATLKIQPSEPRDSAVYFCASGSPGTLRQPQHFGDGTRLSIL.

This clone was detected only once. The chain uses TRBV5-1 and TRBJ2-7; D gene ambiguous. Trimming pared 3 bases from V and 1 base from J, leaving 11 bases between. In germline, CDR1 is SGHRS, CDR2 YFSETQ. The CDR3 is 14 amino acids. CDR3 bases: TGCGCCAGCAGCTCCCAGGTGGAGTCCTACGAGCAGTACTTC. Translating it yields CASSSQVESYEQYF.

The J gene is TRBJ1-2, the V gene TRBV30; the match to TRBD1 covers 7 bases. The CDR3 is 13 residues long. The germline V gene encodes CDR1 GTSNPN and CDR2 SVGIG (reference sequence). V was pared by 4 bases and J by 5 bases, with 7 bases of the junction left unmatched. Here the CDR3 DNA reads TGTGCCTGGAACCGACAGGGCGTTTATGGCTACACCTTC. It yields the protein CAWNRQGVYGYTF.

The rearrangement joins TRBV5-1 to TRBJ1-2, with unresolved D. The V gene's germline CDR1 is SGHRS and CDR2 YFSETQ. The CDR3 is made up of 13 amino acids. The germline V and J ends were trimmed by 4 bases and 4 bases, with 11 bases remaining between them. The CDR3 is CASSPGLGYGYTF. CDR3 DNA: TGCGCCAGCAGCCCGGGTCTAGGCTATGGCTACACCTTC.

The CDR3 protein is CAWSVVNGLGSPLHF. CDR3 coding DNA: TGTGCCTGGAGTGTAGTAAATGGACTCGGTTCACCCCTCCACTTT. This chain links TRBV30 with TRBJ1-6; D gene unclear. Looked up from germline, CDR1 is GTSNPN and CDR2 is SVGIG (reference sequence). Trimming removed 0 bases from V and 9 bases from J, with 15 bases in between. CDR3 length: 15 amino acids.

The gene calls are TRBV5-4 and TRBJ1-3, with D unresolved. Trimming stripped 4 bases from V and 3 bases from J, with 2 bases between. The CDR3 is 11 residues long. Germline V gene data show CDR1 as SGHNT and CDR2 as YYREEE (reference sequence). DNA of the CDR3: TGTGCCAGCAGCGTTGGAAACACCATATATTTT. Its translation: CASSVGNTIYF.

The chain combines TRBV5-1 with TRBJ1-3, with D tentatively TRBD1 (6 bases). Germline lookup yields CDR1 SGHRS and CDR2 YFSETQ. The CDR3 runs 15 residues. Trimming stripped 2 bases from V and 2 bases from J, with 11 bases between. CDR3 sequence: CASSLIPGAGNTIYF. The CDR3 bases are TGCGCCAGCAGCTTAATCCCAGGGGCTGGAAACACCATATATTTT.

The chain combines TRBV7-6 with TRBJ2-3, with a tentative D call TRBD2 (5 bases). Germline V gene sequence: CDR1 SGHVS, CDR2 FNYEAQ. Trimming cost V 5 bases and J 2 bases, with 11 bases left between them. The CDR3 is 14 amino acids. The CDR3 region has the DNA TGTGCCAGCAGCGCGCAGGAGGTCACAGATACGCAGTATTTT. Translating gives CASSAQEVTDTQYF. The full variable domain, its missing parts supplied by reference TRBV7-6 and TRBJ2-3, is GAGVSQSPRYKVTKRGQDVALRCDPISGHVSLYWYRQALGQGPEFLTYFNYEAQQDKSGLPNDRFSAERPEGSISTLTIQRTEQRDSAMYRCASSAQEVTDTQYFGPGTRLTVL.

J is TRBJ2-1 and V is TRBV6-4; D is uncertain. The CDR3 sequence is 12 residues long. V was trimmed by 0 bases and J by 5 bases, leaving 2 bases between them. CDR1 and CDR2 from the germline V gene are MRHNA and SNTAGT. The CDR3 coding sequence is TGTGCCAGCAGTGACTCGAACAATGAGCAGTTCTTC. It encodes CASSDSNNEQFF.

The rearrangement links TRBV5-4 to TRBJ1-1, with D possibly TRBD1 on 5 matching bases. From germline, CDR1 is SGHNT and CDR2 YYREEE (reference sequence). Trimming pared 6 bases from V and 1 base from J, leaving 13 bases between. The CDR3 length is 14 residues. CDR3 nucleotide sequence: TGTGCCAGCACCTTCCCCGGGGGGAACACTGAAGCTTTCTTT. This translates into CASTFPGGNTEAFF.

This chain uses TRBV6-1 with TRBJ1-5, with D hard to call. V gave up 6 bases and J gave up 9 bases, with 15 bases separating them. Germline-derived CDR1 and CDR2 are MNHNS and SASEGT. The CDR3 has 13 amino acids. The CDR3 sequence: CASSLEPKRPQHF. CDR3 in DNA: TGTGCCAGCAGCCTCGAACCGAAGCGGCCCCAGCATTTT.

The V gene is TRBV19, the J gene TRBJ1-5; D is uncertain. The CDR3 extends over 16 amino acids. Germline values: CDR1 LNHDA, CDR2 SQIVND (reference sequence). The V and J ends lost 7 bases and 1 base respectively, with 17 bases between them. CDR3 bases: TGTGCCAGTAAAGCTCTGGCAGGACGAAGCAATCAGCCCCAGCATTTT. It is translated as CASKALAGRSNQPQHF.

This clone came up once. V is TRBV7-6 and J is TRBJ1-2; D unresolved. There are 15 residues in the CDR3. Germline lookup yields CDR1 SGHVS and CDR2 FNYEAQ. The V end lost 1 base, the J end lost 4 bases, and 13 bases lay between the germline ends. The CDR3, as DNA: TGTGCCAGCAGCTTAGAGGCCTCGGCATTCTATGGCTACACCTTC. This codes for CASSLEASAFYGYTF.

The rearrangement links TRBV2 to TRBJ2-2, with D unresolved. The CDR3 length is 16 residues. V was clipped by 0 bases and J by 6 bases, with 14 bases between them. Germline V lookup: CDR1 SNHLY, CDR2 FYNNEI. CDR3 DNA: TGTGCCAGCAGTGAAGCGTCTCTTCCCTTGTCCGGGGAGCTGTTTTTT. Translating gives CASSEASLPLSGELFF.

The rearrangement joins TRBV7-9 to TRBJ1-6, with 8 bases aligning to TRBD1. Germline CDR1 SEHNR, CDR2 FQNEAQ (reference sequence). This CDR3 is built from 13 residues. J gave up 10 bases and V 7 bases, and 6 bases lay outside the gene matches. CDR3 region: CASNPGGISPLHF. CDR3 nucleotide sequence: TGTGCCAGCAACCCAGGGGGCATCTCACCCCTCCACTTT.

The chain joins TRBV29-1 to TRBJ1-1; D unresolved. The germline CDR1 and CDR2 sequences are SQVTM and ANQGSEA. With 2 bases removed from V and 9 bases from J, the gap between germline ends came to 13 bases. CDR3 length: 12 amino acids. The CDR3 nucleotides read TGCAGCGTTGAAACAAATGACCAAAAAGCTTTCTTT. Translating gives CSVETNDQKAFF.

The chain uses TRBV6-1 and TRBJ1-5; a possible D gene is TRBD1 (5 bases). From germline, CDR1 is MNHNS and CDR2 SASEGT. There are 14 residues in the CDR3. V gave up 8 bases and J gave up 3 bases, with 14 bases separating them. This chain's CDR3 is CASRRVGDNQPQHF. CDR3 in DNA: TGTGCCAGCCGCAGAGTAGGGGACAATCAGCCCCAGCATTTT.